This note documents a single T cell receptor beta chain sequence. Its specificity is not known. These data belong to a study of CD8 T cells in Susac syndrome. Regarding the study as a whole: Within Susac syndrome CD4+ T cell repertoires, clonal expansion was not evident.

Trimming shortened V by 6 bases and J by 7 bases, and 19 bases separated the two germline ends. Per germline, CDR1 GTSNPN and CDR2 SVGIG (reference sequence). The CDR3 is made up of 14 amino acids. TCR beta sequencing was performed on blood CD8+ and CD4+ T cells. Bulk CD8+ and CD4+ cells came from magnetic negative isolation; CD8+ TEMRA by FACS. After extraction with the RNeasy kit, about 0.5 to 1 ug of the RNA was reverse transcribed using random hexamers. By means of immunoSEQ multiplex PCR, TCR beta CDR3 spanning 54 Vbeta and 13 Jbeta underwent amplification. TCRdb re-called the immunoSEQ multiplex PCR reads through MiXCR, storing one row per CDR3 protein. The data hold about 190,000 distinct CDR3 sequences, with under 97% observed a single time.

This TCR was sampled from a human donor with Susac syndrome. The J gene is TRBJ1-5, the V gene TRBV30; D perhaps matches TRBD1 (5 bases). The specimen was CD4+ T cells from PBMCs. In nucleotides, the CDR3 is TGTGCCTGTCCTATGCGGGGGACCGGGCAGCCCCAGCATTTT. Translation: CACPMRGTGQPQHF.